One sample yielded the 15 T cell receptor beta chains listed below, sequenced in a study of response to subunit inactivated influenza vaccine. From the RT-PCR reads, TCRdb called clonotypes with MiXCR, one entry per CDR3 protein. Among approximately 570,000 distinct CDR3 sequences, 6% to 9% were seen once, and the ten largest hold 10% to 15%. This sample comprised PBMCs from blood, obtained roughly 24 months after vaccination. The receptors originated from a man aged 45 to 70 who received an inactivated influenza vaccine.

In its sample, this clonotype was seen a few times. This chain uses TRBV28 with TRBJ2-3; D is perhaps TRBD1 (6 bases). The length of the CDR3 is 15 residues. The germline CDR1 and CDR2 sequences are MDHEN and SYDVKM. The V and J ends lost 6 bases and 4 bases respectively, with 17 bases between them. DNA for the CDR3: TGTGCCAGCAGGAGAGCTGGGGGCTCTGCAGATACGCAGTATTTT. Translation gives CASRRAGGSADTQYF.

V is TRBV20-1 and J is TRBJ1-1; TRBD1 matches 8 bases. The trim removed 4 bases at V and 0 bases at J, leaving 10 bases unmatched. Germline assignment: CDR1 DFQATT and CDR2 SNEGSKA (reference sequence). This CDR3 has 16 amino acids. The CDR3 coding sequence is TGCAGTGCTACCAGCCCGTGGACAGGGATGAACACTGAAGCTTTCTTT. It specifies CSATSPWTGMNTEAFF.

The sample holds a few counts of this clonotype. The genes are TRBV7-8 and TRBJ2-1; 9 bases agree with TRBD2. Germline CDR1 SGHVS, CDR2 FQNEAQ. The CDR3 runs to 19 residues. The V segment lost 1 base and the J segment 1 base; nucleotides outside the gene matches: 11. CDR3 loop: CASSLVVGAGGRSYNEQFF. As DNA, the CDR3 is TGTGCCAGCAGCTTAGTGGTGGGAGCGGGGGGAAGGTCCTACAATGAGCAGTTCTTC.

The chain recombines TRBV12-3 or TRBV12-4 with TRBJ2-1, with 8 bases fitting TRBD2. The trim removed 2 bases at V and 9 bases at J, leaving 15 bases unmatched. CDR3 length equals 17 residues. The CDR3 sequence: CASSLILNSGIWSEQFF. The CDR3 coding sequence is TGTGCCAGCAGTTTAATTTTGAATAGCGGGATCTGGAGTGAGCAGTTCTTC.

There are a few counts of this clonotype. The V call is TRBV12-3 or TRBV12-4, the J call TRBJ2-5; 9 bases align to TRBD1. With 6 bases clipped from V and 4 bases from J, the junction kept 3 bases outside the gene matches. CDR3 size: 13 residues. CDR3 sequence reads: CASRQGAGETQYF. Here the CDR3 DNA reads TGTGCCAGCAGACAGGGGGCGGGAGAGACCCAGTACTTC.

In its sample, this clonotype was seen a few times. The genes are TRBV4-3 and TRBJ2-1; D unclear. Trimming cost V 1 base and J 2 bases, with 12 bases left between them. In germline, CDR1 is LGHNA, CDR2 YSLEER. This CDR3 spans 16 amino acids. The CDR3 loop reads CASSQVSVNAYNEQFF. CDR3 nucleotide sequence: TGCGCCAGCAGCCAAGTCTCGGTAAACGCCTACAATGAGCAGTTCTTC.

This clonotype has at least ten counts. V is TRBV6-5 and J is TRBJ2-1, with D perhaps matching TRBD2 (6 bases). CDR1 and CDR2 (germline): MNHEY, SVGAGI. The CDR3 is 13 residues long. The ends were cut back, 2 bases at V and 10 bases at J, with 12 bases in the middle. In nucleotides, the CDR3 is TGTGCCAGCAGTTACACCCGGGCGGGAGAGCAGTTCTTC. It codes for CASSYTRAGEQFF.

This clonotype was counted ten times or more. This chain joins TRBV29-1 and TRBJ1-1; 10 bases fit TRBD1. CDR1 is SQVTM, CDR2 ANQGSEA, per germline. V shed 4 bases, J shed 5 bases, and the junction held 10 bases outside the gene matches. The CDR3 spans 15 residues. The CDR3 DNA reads TGCAGCGTTGCGGGACAGGGGATGTCGAAGACTGAAGCTTTCTTT. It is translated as CSVAGQGMSKTEAFF.

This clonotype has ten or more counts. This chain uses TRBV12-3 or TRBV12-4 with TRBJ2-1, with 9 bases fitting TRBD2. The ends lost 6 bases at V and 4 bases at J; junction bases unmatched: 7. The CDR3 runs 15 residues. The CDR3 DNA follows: TGTGCCAGCAGACCCCGGGCGGGGGGGTACAATGAGCAGTTCTTC. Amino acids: CASRPRAGGYNEQFF.

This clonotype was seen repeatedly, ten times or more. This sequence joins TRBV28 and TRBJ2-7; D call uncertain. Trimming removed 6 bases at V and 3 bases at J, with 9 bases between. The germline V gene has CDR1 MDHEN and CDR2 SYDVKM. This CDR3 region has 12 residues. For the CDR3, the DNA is TGTGCCAGCAGCCGATCAATCTACGAGCAGTACTTC. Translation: CASSRSIYEQYF.

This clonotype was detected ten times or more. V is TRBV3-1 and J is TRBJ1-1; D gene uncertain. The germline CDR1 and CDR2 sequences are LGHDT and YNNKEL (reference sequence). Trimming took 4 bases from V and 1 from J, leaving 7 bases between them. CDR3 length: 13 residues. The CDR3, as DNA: TGTGCCAGCAGCCGAACAGCGAACACTGAAGCTTTCTTT. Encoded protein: CASSRTANTEAFF.

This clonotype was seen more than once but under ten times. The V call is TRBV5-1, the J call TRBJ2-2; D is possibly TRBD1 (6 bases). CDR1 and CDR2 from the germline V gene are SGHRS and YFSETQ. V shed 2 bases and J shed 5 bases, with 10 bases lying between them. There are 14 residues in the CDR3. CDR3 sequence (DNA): TGCGCCAGCAGCTTTGACAGGCAGACCGGGGAGCTGTTTTTT. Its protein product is CASSFDRQTGELFF.

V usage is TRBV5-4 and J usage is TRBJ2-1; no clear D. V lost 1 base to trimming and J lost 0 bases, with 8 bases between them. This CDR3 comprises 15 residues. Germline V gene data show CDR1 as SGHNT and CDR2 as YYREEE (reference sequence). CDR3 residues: CASSLQAHSYNEQFF. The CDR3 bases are TGTGCCAGCAGCTTGCAGGCCCACTCCTACAATGAGCAGTTCTTC.

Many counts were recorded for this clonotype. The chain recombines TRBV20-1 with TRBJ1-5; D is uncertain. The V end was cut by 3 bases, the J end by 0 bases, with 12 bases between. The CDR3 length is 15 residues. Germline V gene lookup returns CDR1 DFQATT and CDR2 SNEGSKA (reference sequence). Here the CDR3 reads CSASESGYSNQPQHF. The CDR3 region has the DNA TGCAGTGCTAGTGAGTCCGGGTATAGCAATCAGCCCCAGCATTTT.

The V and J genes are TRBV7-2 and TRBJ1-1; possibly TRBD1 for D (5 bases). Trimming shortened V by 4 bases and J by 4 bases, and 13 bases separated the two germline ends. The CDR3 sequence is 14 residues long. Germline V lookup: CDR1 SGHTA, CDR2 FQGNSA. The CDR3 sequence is CASSSDVGGTEAFF. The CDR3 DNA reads TGTGCCAGCAGCTCAGACGTTGGGGGCACTGAAGCTTTCTTT.